This section outlines one TCR beta chain sequence together with its context. As yet, its antigen is unknown. Receiving focal radiation plus CTLA-4 blockade with ipilimumab were patients who had chemo-refractory metastatic non-small-cell lung cancer. The source of the sample is a study of radiotherapy plus CTLA-4 blockade in lung cancer. Overall study context: The study recorded objective responses in about 20% of patients and disease control in around 33%.

The table came from immunoSEQ multiplex PCR; TCRdb's copy has only in-frame clones and leaves some out. The sample shows 70,000 to 90,000 clones, around 90% of them seen only once. CDR3 length: 13 residues. The J segment lost 5 bases and the V segment lost 8 bases, leaving 5 bases of the junction unmatched. The germline gives CDR1 KGHSH, CDR2 LQKENI. Regarding the study as a whole: Blood TCR clones of tumor origin expanded after radiotherapy plus ipilimumab.

The sample in question was peripheral blood, obtained from a patient treated with radiotherapy plus ipilimumab. The chain recombines TRBV18 with TRBJ2-7, with 11 nucleotides matching TRBD1. The origin of this receptor is a human donor with non-small cell lung cancer who had stable disease on radiotherapy plus ipilimumab. The CDR3 reads CASTRTGGNEQYF. Written as DNA, the CDR3 is TGTGCCAGCACAAGGACAGGGGGCAACGAGCAGTACTTC.